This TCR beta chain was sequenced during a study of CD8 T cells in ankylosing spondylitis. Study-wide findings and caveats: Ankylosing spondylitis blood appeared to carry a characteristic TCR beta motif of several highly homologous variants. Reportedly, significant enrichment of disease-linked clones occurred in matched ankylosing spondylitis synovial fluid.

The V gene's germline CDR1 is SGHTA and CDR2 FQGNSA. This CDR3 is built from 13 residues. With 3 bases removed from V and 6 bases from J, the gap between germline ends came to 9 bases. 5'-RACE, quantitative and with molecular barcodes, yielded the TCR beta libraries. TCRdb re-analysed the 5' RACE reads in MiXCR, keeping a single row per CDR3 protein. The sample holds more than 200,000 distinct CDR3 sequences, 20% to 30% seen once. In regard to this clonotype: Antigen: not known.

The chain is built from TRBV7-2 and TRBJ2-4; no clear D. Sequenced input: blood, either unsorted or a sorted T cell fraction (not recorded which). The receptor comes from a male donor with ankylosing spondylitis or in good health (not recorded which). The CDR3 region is CASSFGKANIQYF. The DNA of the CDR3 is TGTGCCAGCAGCTTCGGCAAAGCAAACATTCAGTACTTC.